This T cell receptor beta chain was profiled in a study of blood T cell repertoires in COVID-19. Study-level information: COVID-19 samples from acute and convalescent phases originated in the United States, Italy and Spain. T cells, B-cell-depleted T cells, or PBMCs provided the cDNA or gDNA that served as material.

Here immunoSEQ multiplex PCR was the method, and the copy in TCRdb shows in-frame clones only, minus some. The repertoire includes 210,000 or so clones, around nine tenths of them detected once, and roughly 6% sits in the top ten. This CDR3 comprises 15 residues. V shed 4 bases and J 9 bases; nucleotides not matched to a gene: 10. CDR1 and CDR2 (germline): SGHRS, YFSETQ. The chain carries TRBV5-1 and TRBJ1-6; 7 positions agree with TRBD1. The sequence came from a woman aged 35 to 49 who had recovered from COVID-19. Source material: peripheral blood. CDR3 nucleotides: TGCGCCAGCAGCGCATTACAGGGGCAGGCTTCACCCCTCCACTTT. Translated: CASSALQGQASPLHF.